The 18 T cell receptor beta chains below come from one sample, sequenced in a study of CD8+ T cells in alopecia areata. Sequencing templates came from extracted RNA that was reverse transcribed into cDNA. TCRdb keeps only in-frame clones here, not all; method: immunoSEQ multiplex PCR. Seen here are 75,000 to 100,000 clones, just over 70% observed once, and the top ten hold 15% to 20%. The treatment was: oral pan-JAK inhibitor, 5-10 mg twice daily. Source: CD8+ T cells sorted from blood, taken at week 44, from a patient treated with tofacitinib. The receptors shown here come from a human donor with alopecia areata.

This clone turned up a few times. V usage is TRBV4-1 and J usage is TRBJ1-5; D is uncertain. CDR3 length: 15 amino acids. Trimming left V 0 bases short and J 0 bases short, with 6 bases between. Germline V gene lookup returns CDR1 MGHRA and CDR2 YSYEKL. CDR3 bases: TGCGCCAGCAGCCAAGATCGGGGTAGCAATCAGCCCCAGCATTTT. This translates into CASSQDRGSNQPQHF.

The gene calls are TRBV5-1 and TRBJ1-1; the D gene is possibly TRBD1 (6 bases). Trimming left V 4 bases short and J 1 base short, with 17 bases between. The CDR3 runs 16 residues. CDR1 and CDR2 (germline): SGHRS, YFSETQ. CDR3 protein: CASSPGGRGGNTEAFF. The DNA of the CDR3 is TGCGCCAGCAGCCCAGGAGGCAGGGGCGGGAACACTGAAGCTTTCTTT.

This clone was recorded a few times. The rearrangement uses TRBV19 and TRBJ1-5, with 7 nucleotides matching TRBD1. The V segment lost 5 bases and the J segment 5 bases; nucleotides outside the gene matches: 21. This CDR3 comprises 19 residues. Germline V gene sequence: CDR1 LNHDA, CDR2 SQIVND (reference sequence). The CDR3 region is CASSPTGEQGRWSDQPQHF. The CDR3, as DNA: TGTGCCAGTAGTCCAACAGGGGAACAGGGGAGGTGGAGCGATCAGCCCCAGCATTTT.

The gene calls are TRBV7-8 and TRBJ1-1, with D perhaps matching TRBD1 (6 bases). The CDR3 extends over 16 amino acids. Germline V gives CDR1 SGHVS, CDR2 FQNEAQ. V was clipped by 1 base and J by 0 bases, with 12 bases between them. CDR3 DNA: TGTGCCAGCAGCTTAGTCTCGGGACAAATGAACACTGAAGCTTTCTTT. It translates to CASSLVSGQMNTEAFF. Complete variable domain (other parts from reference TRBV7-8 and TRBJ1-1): GAGVSQSPRYKVAKRGQDVALRCDPISGHVSLFWYQQALGQGPEFLTYFQNEAQLDKSGLPSDRFFAERPEGSVSTLKIQRTQQEDSAVYLCASSLVSGQMNTEAFFGQGTRLTVV.

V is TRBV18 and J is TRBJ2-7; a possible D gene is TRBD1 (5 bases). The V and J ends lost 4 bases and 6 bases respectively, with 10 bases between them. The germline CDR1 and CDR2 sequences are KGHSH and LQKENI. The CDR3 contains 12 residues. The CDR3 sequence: CASSLADSEQYF. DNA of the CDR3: TGTGCCAGCTCACTAGCCGACAGCGAGCAGTACTTC. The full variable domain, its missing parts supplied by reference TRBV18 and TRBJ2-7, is NAGVMQNPRHLVRRRGQEARLRCSPMKGHSHVYWYRQLPEEGLKFMVYLQKENIIDESGMPKERFSAEFPKEGPSILRIQQVVRGDSAAYFCASSLADSEQYFGPGTRLTVT.

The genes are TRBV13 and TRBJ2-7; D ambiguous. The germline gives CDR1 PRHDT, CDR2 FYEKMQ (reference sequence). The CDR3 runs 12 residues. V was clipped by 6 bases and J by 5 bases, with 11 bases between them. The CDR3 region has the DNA TGTGCCAGCAGTCACCGGGCCGACGAGCAGTACTTC. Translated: CASSHRADEQYF.

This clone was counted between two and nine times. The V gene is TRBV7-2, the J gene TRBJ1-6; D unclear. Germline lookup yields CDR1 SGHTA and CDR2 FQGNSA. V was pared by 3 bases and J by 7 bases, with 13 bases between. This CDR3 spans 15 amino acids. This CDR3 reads CASSLSTVDNSPLHF. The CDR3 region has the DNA TGTGCCAGCAGCTTGTCTACCGTAGACAATTCACCCCTCCACTTT.

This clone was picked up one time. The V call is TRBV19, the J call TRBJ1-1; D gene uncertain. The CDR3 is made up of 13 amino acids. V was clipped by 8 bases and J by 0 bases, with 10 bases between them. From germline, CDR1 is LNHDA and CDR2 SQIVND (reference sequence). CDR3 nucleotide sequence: TGTGCCAGTGAGGATAATATGAACACTGAAGCTTTCTTT. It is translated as CASEDNMNTEAFF.

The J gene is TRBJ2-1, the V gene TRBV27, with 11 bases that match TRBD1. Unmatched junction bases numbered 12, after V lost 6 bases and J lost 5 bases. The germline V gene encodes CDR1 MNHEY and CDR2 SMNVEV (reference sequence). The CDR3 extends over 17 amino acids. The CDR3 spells CASSPQTRDRGNNEQFF. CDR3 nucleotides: TGTGCCAGCAGCCCCCAGACCCGGGACAGGGGGAACAATGAGCAGTTCTTC.

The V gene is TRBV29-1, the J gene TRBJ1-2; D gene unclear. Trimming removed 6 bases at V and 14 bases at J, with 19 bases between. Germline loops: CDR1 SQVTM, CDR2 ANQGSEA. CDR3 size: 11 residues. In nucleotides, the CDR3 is TGCAGCGTCCCCCTCGGGAGCGGCCGAACCTTC. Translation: CSVPLGSGRTF.

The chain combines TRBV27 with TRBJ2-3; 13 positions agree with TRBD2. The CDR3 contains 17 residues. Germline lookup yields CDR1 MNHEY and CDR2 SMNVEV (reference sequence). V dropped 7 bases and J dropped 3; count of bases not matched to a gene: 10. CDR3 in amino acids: CASKFSQTSGRTDTQYF. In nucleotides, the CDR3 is TGTGCCAGCAAATTCTCCCAGACTAGCGGGAGGACAGATACGCAGTATTTT.

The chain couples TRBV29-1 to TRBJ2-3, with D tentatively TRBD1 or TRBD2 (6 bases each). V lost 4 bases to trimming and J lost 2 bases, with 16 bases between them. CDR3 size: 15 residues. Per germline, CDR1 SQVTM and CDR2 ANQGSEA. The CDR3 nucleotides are TGCAGCGTTGTGGCCCGGGGGCCAACCACAGATACGCAGTATTTT. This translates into CSVVARGPTTDTQYF.

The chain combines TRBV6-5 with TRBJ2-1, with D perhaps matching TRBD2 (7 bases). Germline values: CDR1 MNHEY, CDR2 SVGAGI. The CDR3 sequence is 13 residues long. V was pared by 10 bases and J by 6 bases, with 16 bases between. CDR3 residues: CATSWGGANEQFF. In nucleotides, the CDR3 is TGTGCCACGTCGTGGGGGGGGGCCAATGAGCAGTTCTTC.

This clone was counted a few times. The CDR3 DNA reads as TGCGCCAGCAGCCAACTACAGGGCCATGAGCAGTTCTTC. This translates into CASSQLQGHEQFF. The J gene is TRBJ2-1, the V gene TRBV4-1; possible D gene TRBD1, 6 bases. Germline values: CDR1 MGHRA, CDR2 YSYEKL. Trimming removed 2 bases at V and 8 bases at J, with 10 bases between. CDR3 length: 13 residues.

CDR3 amino acids: CASSQSTRIRSYNEQFF. CDR3 coding DNA: TGTGCCAGCAGCCAATCCACTAGAATTCGTTCCTACAATGAGCAGTTCTTC. The J gene is TRBJ2-1, the V gene TRBV14; TRBD2 might be the D (5 bases). Germline V gene sequence: CDR1 SGHDN, CDR2 FVKESK. V lost 2 bases, J lost 1 base, and 15 bases lay in between. The CDR3 length is 17 residues.

The CDR3 reads CASSLENNEQFF. Here the CDR3 DNA reads TGTGCCAGCAGCTTGGAGAACAATGAGCAGTTCTTC. This chain connects TRBV5-5 to TRBJ2-1; the D is unclear. V lost 0 bases to trimming and J lost 5 bases, with 3 bases between them. The V gene's germline CDR1 is SGHKS and CDR2 YYEKEE (reference sequence). This CDR3 is 12 amino acids long.

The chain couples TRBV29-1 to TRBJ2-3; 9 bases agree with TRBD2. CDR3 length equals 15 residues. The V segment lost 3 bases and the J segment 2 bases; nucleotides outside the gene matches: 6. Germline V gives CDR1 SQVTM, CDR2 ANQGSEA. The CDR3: CSVDGGGVYTDTQYF. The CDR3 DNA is TGCAGCGTTGATGGCGGGGGGGTGTACACAGATACGCAGTATTTT.

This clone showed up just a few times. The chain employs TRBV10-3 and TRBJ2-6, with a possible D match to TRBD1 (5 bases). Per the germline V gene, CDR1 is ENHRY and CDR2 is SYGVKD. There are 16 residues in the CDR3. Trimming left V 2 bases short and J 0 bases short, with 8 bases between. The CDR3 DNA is TGTGCCATCAGTGAGGTAGACAGCTCTGGGGCCAACGTCCTGACTTTC. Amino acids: CAISEVDSSGANVLTF.